A selection of T cell receptor beta chains follows, all from one sample in a study of blood T cell repertoires in COVID-19. Using immunoSEQ multiplex PCR, the repertoire was profiled, and TCRdb retains in-frame clones only, with some absent. The repertoire holds more than 150,000 clones, with roughly 82% as singletons. Sequenced sample: peripheral blood. These receptors were collected from a woman aged 45-65 years with acute or convalescent COVID-19. CDR3s include the opening cysteine and the closing phenylalanine or tryptophan. D genes are given only for firm matches. Clone sizes are given selectively: once, few, many, or a class where the clone is expanded.

CDR3aa	CDR3nt	d_gene	abundance	v_gene	j_gene
CASSQGGTNLYNEQFF	TGCGCCAGCAGCCAAGGCGGGACTAACCTTTACAATGAGCAGTTCTTC	TRBD2	-	TRBV4-3	TRBJ2-1
CASSLQGGGNTIYF	TGTGCCAGCAGTTTACAGGGGGGTGGAAACACCATATATTTT	TRBD1	-	TRBV6-5	TRBJ1-3
CASSLIGETGEGGQETQYF	TGTGCCAGCAGCTTAATCGGAGAGACAGGGGAAGGGGGCCAAGAGACCCAGTACTTC	TRBD1	-	TRBV5-6	TRBJ2-5
CASSHRDYTYNEQFF	TGCGCCAGCAGCCACCGGGACTACACCTACAATGAGCAGTTCTTC	TRBD2	-	TRBV10-2	TRBJ2-1
CASSELSSNEKLFF	TGTGCCAGCAGTGAGCTGAGCTCTAATGAAAAACTGTTTTTT	-	-	TRBV2	TRBJ1-4
CASSAGEASGNTIYF	TGCGCCAGCAGCGCAGGGGAAGCGTCTGGAAACACCATATATTTT	-	few	TRBV5-1	TRBJ1-3
CASMGQGGQPQHF	TGTGCCAGCATGGGACAGGGAGGTCAGCCCCAGCATTTT	TRBD1	-	TRBV2	TRBJ1-5
CASSQDRGAGANVLTF	TGCGCCAGCAGCCAAGACCGCGGGGCGGGGGCCAACGTCCTGACTTTC	-	few	TRBV4-1	TRBJ2-6
CASRRVGATGEKLFF	TGTGCCAGCAGGCGAGTGGGGGCGACCGGTGAAAAACTGTTTTTT	-	-	TRBV3-1/TRBV3-2	TRBJ1-4
CASRDRGEAFF	TGTGCCAGCAGGGACAGGGGAGAAGCTTTCTTT	TRBD1	-	TRBV12-3/TRBV12-4	TRBJ1-1
CASSIGANEQFF	TGCGCCAGCAGTATAGGGGCTAATGAGCAGTTCTTC	-	once	TRBV10-2	TRBJ2-1
CASSQQGRVSYEQYF	TGCGCCAGCAGTCAACAGGGCAGGGTCTCCTACGAGCAGTACTTC	-	-	TRBV23-1	TRBJ2-7
CASSVFQWEQYF	TGTGCCAGCAGTGTATTCCAGTGGGAGCAGTACTTC	-	-	TRBV2	TRBJ2-7
CATSRDHWGSIYGYTF	TGTGCCACCAGCAGAGATCATTGGGGCTCAATCTATGGCTACACCTTC	-	-	TRBV15	TRBJ1-2
CASSETREDTQYF	TGTGCCAGCTCAGAAACGCGGGAAGATACGCAGTATTTT	-	-	TRBV18	TRBJ2-3
CASRRQGVNTYEQYF	TGTGCCAGCAGAAGACAGGGGGTAAATACCTACGAGCAGTACTTC	TRBD1	-	TRBV27	TRBJ2-7
CASSFGVYTWAEAFF	TGTGCCAGCAGCTTCGGGGTTTACACCTGGGCCGAAGCTTTCTTT	-	few	TRBV5-6	TRBJ1-1
CASSLMASGINYEQYF	TGTGCCAGCAGCTTAATGGCTAGCGGAATAAACTACGAGCAGTACTTC	TRBD2	once	TRBV7-8	TRBJ2-7
CASSPYTGTGSTDTQYF	TGTGCCAGCAGCCCATACACCGGGACAGGGAGTACAGATACGCAGTATTTT	TRBD1	-	TRBV14	TRBJ2-3
CASSVGHSGFDEKLFF	TGTGCCAGCAGCGTAGGACATAGTGGGTTCGATGAAAAACTGTTTTTT	-	-	TRBV9	TRBJ1-4
CASTVGGRGPGELFF	TGTGCCAGTACTGTTGGCGGGAGAGGGCCCGGGGAGCTGTTTTTT	TRBD2	-	TRBV3-1/TRBV3-2	TRBJ2-2
CASSLTSGETQYF	TGTGCCAGCAGCTTAACTAGCGGAGAGACCCAGTACTTC	TRBD2	-	TRBV7-9	TRBJ2-5
CATSGGGTNEKLFF	TGTGCCACCAGTGGTGGTGGCACTAATGAAAAACTGTTTTTT	-	-	TRBV24-1	TRBJ1-4
CASSLFSATNEQFF	TGTGCCAGCAGCTTATTCAGCGCGACTAATGAGCAGTTCTTC	-	once	TRBV5-6	TRBJ2-1
CASSKGQGYSYEQYF	TGTGCCAGCAGTAAGGGACAGGGATACTCCTACGAGCAGTACTTC	TRBD1	-	TRBV2	TRBJ2-7
CASSRRLAGGETDTQYF	TGTGCCAGTAGTAGGAGATTAGCGGGGGGAGAAACAGATACGCAGTATTTT	TRBD2	-	TRBV19	TRBJ2-3
CASSPRGQGGDYGYTF	TGTGCCAGCAGCCCCAGAGGACAGGGAGGGGACTATGGCTACACCTTC	TRBD1	-	TRBV9	TRBJ1-2
CASSLQGVEVGNTIYF	TGTGCCAGCAGCTTACAGGGGGTTGAGGTCGGAAACACCATATATTTT	TRBD1	-	TRBV7-8	TRBJ1-3
CATSVPSGLAGGPIHCEQYF	TGTGCCACCAGTGTTCCCTCCGGACTAGCGGGGGGGCCGATCCACTGCGAGCAGTACTTC	TRBD2	-	TRBV24-1	TRBJ2-7
CAISGYGQGYFSTGANVLTF	TGTGCCATCAGTGGATACGGACAGGGATACTTCTCTACTGGGGCCAACGTCCTGACTTTC	TRBD1	-	TRBV10-3	TRBJ2-6
CASSQVGGRPNEQYF	TGCGCCAGCAGCCAAGTTGGAGGGAGGCCCAACGAGCAGTACTTC	-	-	TRBV4-1	TRBJ2-7
CASSHGQGQDSNQPQHF	TGTGCCAGTAGTCACGGACAGGGGCAGGATAGCAATCAGCCCCAGCATTTT	TRBD1	-	TRBV19	TRBJ1-5
CASSLGQGAGEQFF	TGCGCCAGCAGCTTGGGCCAGGGGGCAGGTGAGCAGTTCTTC	TRBD1	once	TRBV5-1	TRBJ2-1
CASSGTGEETQYF	TGCGCCAGCAGCGGGACAGGGGAAGAGACCCAGTACTTC	TRBD1	-	TRBV5-1	TRBJ2-5
CASSSGTGNIQYF	TGTGCCAGCAGCTCCGGGACAGGAAACATTCAGTACTTC	TRBD1	-	TRBV2	TRBJ2-4
CASGQMGGTEAFF	TGTGCCAGCGGCCAGATGGGGGGCACTGAAGCTTTCTTT	-	-	TRBV7-2	TRBJ1-1
CSVGQGAETQYF	TGCAGCGTTGGACAGGGAGCAGAGACCCAGTACTTC	TRBD1	-	TRBV29-1	TRBJ2-5
CASRSDSSGNTIYF	TGTGCCAGTAGGAGTGACAGCTCTGGAAACACCATATATTTT	-	-	TRBV19	TRBJ1-3
CASSGGTSGDYNEQFF	TGTGCCAGCAGTGGAGGGACTAGCGGGGACTACAATGAGCAGTTCTTC	TRBD2	-	TRBV2	TRBJ2-1
CASSSLAGDYNEQFF	TGTGCCAGCAGCTCCCTAGCGGGGGACTACAATGAGCAGTTCTTC	TRBD2	once	TRBV7-3	TRBJ2-1
CASSDRRGRRTNEKLFF	TGTGCCAGCAGTGATCGCAGGGGGCGCAGAACTAATGAAAAACTGTTTTTT	TRBD1	-	TRBV25-1	TRBJ1-4
CASSQVTGPRSGANVLTF	TGCGCCAGCAGCCAAGTAACAGGGCCTCGCTCTGGGGCCAACGTCCTGACTTTC	-	once	TRBV4-3	TRBJ2-6
CASTPTGPGSPLHF	TGTGCCAGCACACCGACAGGGCCAGGGTCACCCCTCCACTTT	TRBD1	-	TRBV6-5	TRBJ1-6
CASTPRQGAGYGYTF	TGTGCCAGCACCCCGCGGCAGGGGGCTGGCTATGGCTACACCTTC	TRBD1	few	TRBV27	TRBJ1-2